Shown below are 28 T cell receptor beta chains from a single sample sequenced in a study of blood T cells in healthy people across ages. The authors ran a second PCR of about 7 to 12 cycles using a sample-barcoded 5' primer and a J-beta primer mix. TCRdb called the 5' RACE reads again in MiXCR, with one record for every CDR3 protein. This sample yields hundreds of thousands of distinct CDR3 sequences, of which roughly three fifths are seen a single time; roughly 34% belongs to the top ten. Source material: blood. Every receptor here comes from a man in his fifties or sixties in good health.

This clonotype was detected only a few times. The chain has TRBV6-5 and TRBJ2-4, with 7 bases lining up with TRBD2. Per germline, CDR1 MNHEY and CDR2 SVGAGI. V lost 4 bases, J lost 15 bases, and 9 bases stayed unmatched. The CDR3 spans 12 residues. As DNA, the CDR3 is TGTGCCAGCAGTTCGCCGGGGGGACTCCGGTACTTC. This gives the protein CASSSPGGLRYF.

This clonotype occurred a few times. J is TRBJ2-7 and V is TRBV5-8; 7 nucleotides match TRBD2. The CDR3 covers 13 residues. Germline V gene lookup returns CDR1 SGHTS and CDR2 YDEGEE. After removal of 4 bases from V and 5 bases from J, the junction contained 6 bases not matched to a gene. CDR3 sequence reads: CASSGLAGDEQYF. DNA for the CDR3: TGTGCCAGCAGCGGTCTTGCGGGAGACGAGCAGTACTTC.

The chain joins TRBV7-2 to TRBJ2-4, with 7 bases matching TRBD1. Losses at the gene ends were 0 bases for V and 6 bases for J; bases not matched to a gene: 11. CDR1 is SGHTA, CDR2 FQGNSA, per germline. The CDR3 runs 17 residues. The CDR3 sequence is CASSLAGFRGSINIQYF. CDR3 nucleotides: TGTGCCAGCAGCTTAGCGGGGTTCAGGGGGTCGATAAACATTCAGTACTTC.

CDR3 loop: CASSRGGGSFLYGYTF. CDR3 coding DNA: TGTGCCAGCAGTAGGGGGGGGGGCTCGTTCCTCTATGGCTACACCTTC. The chain uses TRBV27 and TRBJ1-2, with D possibly being TRBD1 (6 bases). V was clipped by 5 bases and J by 4 bases, with 20 bases between them. The CDR3 contains 16 residues. The V gene's germline CDR1 is MNHEY and CDR2 SMNVEV (reference sequence).

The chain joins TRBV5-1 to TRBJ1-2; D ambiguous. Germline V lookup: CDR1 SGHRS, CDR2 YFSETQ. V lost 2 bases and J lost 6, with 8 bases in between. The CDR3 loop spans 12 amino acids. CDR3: CASSLKGNGYTF. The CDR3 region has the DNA TGCGCCAGCAGCTTAAAAGGGAATGGCTACACCTTC. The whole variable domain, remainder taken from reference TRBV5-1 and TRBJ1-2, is KAGVTQTPRYLIKTRGQQVTLSCSPISGHRSVSWYQQTPGQGLQFLFEYFSETQRNKGNFPGRFSGRQFSNSRSEMNVSTLELGDSALYLCASSLKGNGYTFGSGTRLTVV.

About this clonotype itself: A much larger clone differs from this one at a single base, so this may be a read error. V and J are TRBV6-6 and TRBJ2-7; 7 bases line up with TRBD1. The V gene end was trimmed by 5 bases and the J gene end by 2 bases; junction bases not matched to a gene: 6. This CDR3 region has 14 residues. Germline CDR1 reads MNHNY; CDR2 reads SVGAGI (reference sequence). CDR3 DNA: TGTGCCAGCAGTGCGACAGGGCGGGCCTACGAGCAGTACTTC. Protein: CASSATGRAYEQYF.

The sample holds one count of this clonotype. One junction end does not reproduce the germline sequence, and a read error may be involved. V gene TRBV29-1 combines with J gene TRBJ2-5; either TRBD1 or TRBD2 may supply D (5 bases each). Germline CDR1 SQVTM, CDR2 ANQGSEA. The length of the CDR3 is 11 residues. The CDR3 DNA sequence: TGCAGCGCCAGGGAGCAAGGGACCCAGTACTTC. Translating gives CSAREQGTQYF. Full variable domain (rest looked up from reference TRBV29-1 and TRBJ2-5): SAVISQKPSRDICQRGTSLTIQCQVDSQVTMMFWYRQQPGQSLTLIATANQGSEATYESGFVIDKFPISRPNLTFSTLTVSNMSPEDSSIYLCSAREQGTQYFGPGTRLLVL.

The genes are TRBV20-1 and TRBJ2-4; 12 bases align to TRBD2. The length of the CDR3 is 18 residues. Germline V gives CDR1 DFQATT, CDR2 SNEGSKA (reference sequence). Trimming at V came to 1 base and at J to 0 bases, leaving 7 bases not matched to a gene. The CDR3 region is CSARGPGLAGLAKNIQYF. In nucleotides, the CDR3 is TGCAGTGCTAGAGGACCGGGACTAGCGGGCTTAGCCAAAAACATTCAGTACTTC.

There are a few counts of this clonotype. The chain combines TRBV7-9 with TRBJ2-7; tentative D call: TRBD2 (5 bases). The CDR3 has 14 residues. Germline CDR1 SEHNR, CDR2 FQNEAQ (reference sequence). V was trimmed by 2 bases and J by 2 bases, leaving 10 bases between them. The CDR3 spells CASSLRAGTYEQYF. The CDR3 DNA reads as TGTGCCAGCAGCTTACGGGCCGGGACCTACGAGCAGTACTTC.

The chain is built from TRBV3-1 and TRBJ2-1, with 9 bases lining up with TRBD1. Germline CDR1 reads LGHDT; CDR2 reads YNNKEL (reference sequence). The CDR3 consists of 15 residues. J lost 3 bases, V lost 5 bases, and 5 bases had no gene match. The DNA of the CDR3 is TGTGCCAGCAGCAGGGACAGGGAGAGCTACAATGAGCAGTTCTTC. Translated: CASSRDRESYNEQFF.

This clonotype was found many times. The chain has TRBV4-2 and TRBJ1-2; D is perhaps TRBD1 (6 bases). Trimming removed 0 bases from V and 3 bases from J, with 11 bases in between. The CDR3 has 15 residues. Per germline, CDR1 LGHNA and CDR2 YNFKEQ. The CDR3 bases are TGTGCCAGCAGCCAAGATCCAGGGGCGCACTATGGCTACACCTTC. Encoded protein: CASSQDPGAHYGYTF.

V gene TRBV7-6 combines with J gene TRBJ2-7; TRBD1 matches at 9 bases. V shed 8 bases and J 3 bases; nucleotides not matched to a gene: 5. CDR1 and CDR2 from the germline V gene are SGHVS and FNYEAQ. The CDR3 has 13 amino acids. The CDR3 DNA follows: TGTGCCAGCGCGTGGGGACAGGGCTACGAGCAGTACTTC. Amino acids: CASAWGQGYEQYF.

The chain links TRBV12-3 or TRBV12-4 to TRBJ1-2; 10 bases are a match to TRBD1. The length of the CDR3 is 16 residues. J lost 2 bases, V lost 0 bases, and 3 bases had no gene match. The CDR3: CASSLARGQGNYGYTF. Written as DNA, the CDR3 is TGTGCCAGCAGTTTAGCGCGGGGACAGGGGAACTATGGCTACACCTTC.

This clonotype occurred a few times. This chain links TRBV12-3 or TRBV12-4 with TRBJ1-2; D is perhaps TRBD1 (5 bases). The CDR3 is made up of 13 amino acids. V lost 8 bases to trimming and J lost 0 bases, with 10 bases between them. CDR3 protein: CASLPGSNYGYTF. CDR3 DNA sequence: TGTGCCAGCTTACCAGGGTCTAACTATGGCTACACCTTC.

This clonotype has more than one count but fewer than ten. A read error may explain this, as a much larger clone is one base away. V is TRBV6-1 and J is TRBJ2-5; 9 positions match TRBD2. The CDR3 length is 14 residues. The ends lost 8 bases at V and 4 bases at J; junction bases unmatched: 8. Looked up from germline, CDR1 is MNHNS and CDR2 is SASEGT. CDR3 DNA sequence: TGTGCCAGCGAGTCTTGCGGGGGGGCAGAGACCCAGTACTTC. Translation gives CASESCGGAETQYF.

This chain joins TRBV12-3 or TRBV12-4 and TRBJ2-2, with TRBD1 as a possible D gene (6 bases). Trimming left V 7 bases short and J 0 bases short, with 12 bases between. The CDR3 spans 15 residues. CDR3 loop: CASTQGDPNTGELFF. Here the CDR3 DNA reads TGTGCCAGCACACAGGGCGACCCGAACACCGGGGAGCTGTTTTTT.

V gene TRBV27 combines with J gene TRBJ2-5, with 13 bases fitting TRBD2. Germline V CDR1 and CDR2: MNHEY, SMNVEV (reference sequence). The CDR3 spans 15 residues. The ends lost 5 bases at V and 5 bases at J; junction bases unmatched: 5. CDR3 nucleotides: TGTGCCAGCAGTCAACGGACTAGCGGGGGTGAGACCCAGTACTTC. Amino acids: CASSQRTSGGETQYF.

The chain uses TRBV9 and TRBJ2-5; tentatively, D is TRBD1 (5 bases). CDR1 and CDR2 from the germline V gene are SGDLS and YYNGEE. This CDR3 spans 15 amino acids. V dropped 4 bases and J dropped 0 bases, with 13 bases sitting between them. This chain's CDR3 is CASSQTPRDQETQYF. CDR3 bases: TGTGCCAGCAGCCAGACCCCCAGGGACCAAGAGACCCAGTACTTC.

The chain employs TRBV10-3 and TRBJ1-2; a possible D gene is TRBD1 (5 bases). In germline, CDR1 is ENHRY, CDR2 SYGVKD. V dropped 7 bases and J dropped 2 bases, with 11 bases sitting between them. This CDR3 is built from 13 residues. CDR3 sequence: CAIKETENYGYTF. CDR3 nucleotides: TGTGCCATCAAGGAGACAGAGAACTATGGCTACACCTTC.

This CDR3 reads CATSEKDRSSTDTQYF. The DNA of the CDR3 is TGTGCCACCAGTGAAAAGGACAGGTCTAGCACAGATACGCAGTATTTT. The rearrangement joins TRBV24-1 to TRBJ2-3; 7 bases align to TRBD1. With 4 bases clipped from V and 0 bases from J, the junction kept 6 bases outside the gene matches. CDR1 and CDR2 from the germline V gene are KGHDR and SFDVKD. This CDR3 is built from 16 residues.

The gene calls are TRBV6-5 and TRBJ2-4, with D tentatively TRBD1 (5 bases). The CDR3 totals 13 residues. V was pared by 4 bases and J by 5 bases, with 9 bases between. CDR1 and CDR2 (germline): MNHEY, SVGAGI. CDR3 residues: CASSLKGQNIQYF. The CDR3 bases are TGTGCCAGCAGTTTAAAGGGGCAAAACATTCAGTACTTC.

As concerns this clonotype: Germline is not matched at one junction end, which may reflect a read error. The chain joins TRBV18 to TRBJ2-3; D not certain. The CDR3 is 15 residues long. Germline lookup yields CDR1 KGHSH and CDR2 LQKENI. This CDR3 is CASSPDLLPTDTQFF. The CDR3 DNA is TGTGCCAGCTCACCAGACCTACTACCCACAGATACGCAGTTTTTT.

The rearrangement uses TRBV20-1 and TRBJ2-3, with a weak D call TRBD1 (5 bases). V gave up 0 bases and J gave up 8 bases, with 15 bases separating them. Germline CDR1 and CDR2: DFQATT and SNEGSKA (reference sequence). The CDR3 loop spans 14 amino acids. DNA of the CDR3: TGCAGTGCTAGAGACCCCAAGGGCCAGGGTACGCAGTATTTT. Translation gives CSARDPKGQGTQYF.

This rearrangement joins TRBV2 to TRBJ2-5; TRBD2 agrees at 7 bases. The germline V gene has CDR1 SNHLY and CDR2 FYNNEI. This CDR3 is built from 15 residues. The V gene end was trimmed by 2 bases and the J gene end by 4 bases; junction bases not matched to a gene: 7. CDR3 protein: CASSEPRGGGETQYF. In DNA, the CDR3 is TGTGCCAGCAGTGAACCCCGCGGGGGTGGAGAGACCCAGTACTTC.

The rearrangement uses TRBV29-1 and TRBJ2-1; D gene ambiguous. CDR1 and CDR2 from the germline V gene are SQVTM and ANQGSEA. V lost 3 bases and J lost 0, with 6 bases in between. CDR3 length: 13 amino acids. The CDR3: CSVDGVSYNEQFF. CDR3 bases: TGCAGCGTTGATGGGGTCTCCTACAATGAGCAGTTCTTC.

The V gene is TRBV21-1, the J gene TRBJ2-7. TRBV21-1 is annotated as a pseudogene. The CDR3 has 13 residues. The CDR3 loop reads CASNQGPTYEQYF. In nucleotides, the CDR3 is TGTGCCAGCAACCAGGGACCTACCTACGAGCAGTACTTC.

CDR3 sequence (DNA): TGTGCCAGCAGTGAGGGCCGAGCTAACTATGGCTACACCTTC. This translates into CASSEGRANYGYTF. The genes are TRBV6-1 and TRBJ1-2; D gene ambiguous. This CDR3 has 14 amino acids. Between the trimmed V and J ends, which lost 3 bases and 0 bases, there was a span of 8 bases. Germline lookup yields CDR1 MNHNS and CDR2 SASEGT.

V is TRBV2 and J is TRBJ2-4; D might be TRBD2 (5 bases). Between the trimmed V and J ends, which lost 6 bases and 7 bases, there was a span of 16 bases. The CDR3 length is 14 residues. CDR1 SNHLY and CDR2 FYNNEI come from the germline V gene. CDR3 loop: CASRPVTTSNIQYF. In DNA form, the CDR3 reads TGTGCCAGCAGACCCGTTACTACTAGTAACATTCAGTACTTC.